The rows below give T cell receptor beta chains drawn from one sample of a study of T cell responses to AZD1222 COVID-19 vaccine. The table came from immunoSEQ multiplex PCR; TCRdb's copy has only in-frame clones and leaves some out. This repertoire shows about 140,000 clones, more than 70% found once; its top ten account for just under 3%. Sequences were derived from peripheral blood, sampled on day 0 of AZD1222 vaccination. Receptors originate from an adult in good health. Both conserved end residues are part of each CDR3. Some rows have no size entry. The others give once, few or many, or a class for an expanded clone.

clone size: -
V gene: TRBV5-1
J gene: TRBJ2-3
CDR3 protein: CASSLDQGDTQYF

clone size: -
V gene: TRBV27
J gene: TRBJ2-5
CDR3 protein: CASSFGMRLGVSETQYF

clone size: -
V gene: TRBV6-2/TRBV6-3
J gene: TRBJ1-4
CDR3 protein: CASSPANEKLFF

clone size: few
V gene: TRBV19
J gene: TRBJ1-5
CDR3 protein: CASSLTGTGGVRAQHF

clone size: -
V gene: TRBV5-4
J gene: TRBJ2-2
CDR3 protein: CASSDKKYEGRTGELFF

clone size: few
V gene: TRBV6-1
J gene: TRBJ1-2
CDR3 protein: CASSEHRANYGYTF

clone size: -
V gene: TRBV12-3/TRBV12-4
J gene: TRBJ1-1
CDR3 protein: CASSFKVRTEAFF

clone size: -
V gene: TRBV28
J gene: TRBJ2-5
CDR3 protein: CASNRLAGEETQYF

clone size: once
V gene: TRBV19
J gene: TRBJ1-5
CDR3 protein: CASSPERSNQPQHF

clone size: -
V gene: TRBV5-1
J gene: TRBJ2-7
CDR3 protein: CASSLATDPISSHEQYF

clone size: -
V gene: TRBV3-1/TRBV3-2
J gene: TRBJ2-5
CDR3 protein: CASSHPSRGAVQLVETQYF

clone size: -
V gene: TRBV18
J gene: TRBJ1-2
CDR3 protein: CASSPRSQENYGYTF

clone size: -
V gene: TRBV5-4
J gene: TRBJ1-2
CDR3 protein: CASSLKALGRPYGYTF

clone size: -
V gene: TRBV5-6
J gene: TRBJ1-2
CDR3 protein: CASSPRRGYYGYTF

clone size: -
V gene: TRBV6-2/TRBV6-3
J gene: TRBJ1-1
CDR3 protein: CASSRRENTEAFF

clone size: -
V gene: TRBV6-2/TRBV6-3
J gene: TRBJ1-1
CDR3 protein: CASSYSGQGLTMNTEAFF

clone size: -
V gene: TRBV7-3
J gene: TRBJ2-3
CDR3 protein: CASSLRSGGPTDTQYF

clone size: -
V gene: TRBV5-4
J gene: TRBJ2-2
CDR3 protein: CASSYGTSGPGELFF

clone size: -
V gene: TRBV3-1/TRBV3-2
J gene: TRBJ2-4
CDR3 protein: CASSQDSRLKNIQYF

clone size: few
V gene: TRBV6-5
J gene: TRBJ1-2
CDR3 protein: CASSPGGVYGYTF

clone size: -
V gene: TRBV29-1
J gene: TRBJ2-7
CDR3 protein: CSVVQGVHEQYF

clone size: few
V gene: TRBV19
J gene: TRBJ1-1
CDR3 protein: CASSPAPDRYTEAFF

clone size: -
V gene: TRBV7-9
J gene: TRBJ2-3
CDR3 protein: CARKPIDTQYF

clone size: -
V gene: TRBV6-5
J gene: TRBJ1-1
CDR3 protein: CASSYTWARRTEAFF

clone size: once
V gene: TRBV5-1
J gene: TRBJ1-3
CDR3 protein: CASSLGQELDTIYF

clone size: -
V gene: TRBV4-3
J gene: TRBJ2-1
CDR3 protein: CASSQASGDEQFF

clone size: -
V gene: TRBV5-1
J gene: TRBJ2-1
CDR3 protein: CASSLQGALYNEQFF

clone size: -
V gene: TRBV28
J gene: TRBJ2-1
CDR3 protein: CASSLYRDPTSGRGNEQFF

clone size: -
V gene: TRBV19
J gene: TRBJ1-2
CDR3 protein: CASRDPDYGYTF

clone size: -
V gene: TRBV28
J gene: TRBJ2-1
CDR3 protein: CASTQGLAGHYNEQFF

clone size: -
V gene: TRBV6-2/TRBV6-3
J gene: TRBJ1-4
CDR3 protein: CASSTSRFATTNEKLFF

clone size: -
V gene: TRBV7-2
J gene: TRBJ1-1
CDR3 protein: CASSWDSWTEAFF

clone size: -
V gene: TRBV5-1
J gene: TRBJ1-2
CDR3 protein: CASSLVEPKTNYGYTF

clone size: -
V gene: TRBV4-1
J gene: TRBJ1-2
CDR3 protein: CASSQVAGTPSPYGYTF